Listed below are T cell receptor beta chains from one sample, sequenced in a study of blood T cells in healthy people across ages. TCRdb analysed the 5' RACE reads with MiXCR anew, one entry per CDR3 protein. The table has about 1.8 million distinct CDR3 sequences, roughly 52% seen once. The specimen sequenced was blood. These TCRs come from a woman in her thirties or forties in good health. Both conserved end residues are trimmed from each CDR3. The order of the fields is CDR3 protein, J gene, V gene.

cdr3_aa: ASSHPGQGAAEQY
j_call: TRBJ2-7
v_call: TRBV7-8

cdr3_aa: SVQGPGSNQPQH
j_call: TRBJ1-5
v_call: TRBV29-1

cdr3_aa: ASSYSRRGGSSYNEQF
j_call: TRBJ2-1
v_call: TRBV6-2/TRBV6-3

cdr3_aa: ASTTQGISTDTQY
j_call: TRBJ2-3
v_call: TRBV5-1

cdr3_aa: ASSQDSWRGGAPTSTDTQY
j_call: TRBJ2-3
v_call: TRBV4-3

cdr3_aa: ASSSSPGTYNEQY
j_call: -
v_call: TRBV7-2

cdr3_aa: SARGIRYQDRTPTDTQY
j_call: TRBJ2-3
v_call: TRBV20-1

cdr3_aa: ASSSRDERDTQY
j_call: TRBJ2-3
v_call: TRBV7-6

cdr3_aa: ASRKKDRVFEKLF
j_call: TRBJ1-4
v_call: TRBV6-5

cdr3_aa: AISTQSTDTQY
j_call: TRBJ2-3
v_call: TRBV10-3

cdr3_aa: ASRASGNYEQY
j_call: TRBJ2-7
v_call: TRBV6-2/TRBV6-3

cdr3_aa: ASSPPRSLTYEQY
j_call: -
v_call: TRBV18

cdr3_aa: AIRGDRENSYEQY
j_call: TRBJ2-7
v_call: TRBV10-3

cdr3_aa: ASSLGGAGGYNEQY
j_call: TRBJ2-5
v_call: TRBV7-2

cdr3_aa: ASSDPGLETQY
j_call: TRBJ2-5
v_call: TRBV2

cdr3_aa: SAIPGQQGTQY
j_call: TRBJ2-5
v_call: TRBV20-1

cdr3_aa: AGSPGTWSPLH
j_call: TRBJ1-6
v_call: TRBV18

cdr3_aa: ASRPLAGGPGEQF
j_call: TRBJ2-1
v_call: TRBV28

cdr3_aa: ASSLGPRGETQY
j_call: TRBJ2-5
v_call: TRBV12-3/TRBV12-4

cdr3_aa: ASSLPSGGVQETQY
j_call: TRBJ2-5
v_call: TRBV13

cdr3_aa: ASSQDEARSYEQY
j_call: TRBJ2-7
v_call: TRBV4-3

cdr3_aa: SARLGLRGRMGYEQF
j_call: TRBJ2-1
v_call: TRBV20-1